The rows below give T cell receptor beta chains drawn from one sample of a study of shared clonotypes between healthy human individuals. TCRdb keeps only in-frame clones here, not all; method: immunoSEQ multiplex PCR. The data contain 980,000 or so clones, about 80% of them singletons. Sequencing was performed on memory CD4+ T cells sorted from blood. The source of these receptors is a man between 18 and 29 years old in good health. CDR3s include the opening cysteine and the closing phenylalanine or tryptophan. Each record gives: J gene, CDR3 length, V gene, D gene, clone size, CDR3 protein, CDR3 DNA. D genes are given only for firm matches. Expanded clones get a size class; other rows say once, few or many, or leave the size out.

J gene: TRBJ2-7
CDR3 length: 13
V gene: TRBV27
D gene: TRBD1
clone size: .
CDR3 protein: CATAGTGFGEQYF
CDR3 DNA: TGTGCCACCGCCGGGACAGGCTTCGGGGAGCAGTACTTC

J gene: TRBJ2-2
CDR3 length: 18
V gene: TRBV18
D gene: TRBD2
clone size: .
CDR3 protein: CASSPRTSGRGVSGELFF
CDR3 DNA: TGTGCCAGCTCACCTCGGACTAGCGGGAGAGGCGTGAGCGGGGAGCTGTTTTTT

J gene: TRBJ2-1
CDR3 length: 15
V gene: TRBV27
D gene: TRBD2
clone size: .
CDR3 protein: CASNQGGGSYNEQFF
CDR3 DNA: TGTGCCAGCAACCAGGGCGGGGGCTCCTACAATGAGCAGTTCTTC

J gene: TRBJ2-5
CDR3 length: 15
V gene: TRBV9
D gene: .
clone size: once
CDR3 protein: CASSVADEGWETQYF
CDR3 DNA: TGTGCCAGCAGCGTAGCTGACGAGGGTTGGGAGACCCAGTACTTC

J gene: TRBJ1-6
CDR3 length: 14
V gene: TRBV18
D gene: .
clone size: .
CDR3 protein: CASSVQGFDEPLHF
CDR3 DNA: TGTGCCAGCTCAGTACAGGGCTTCGATGAACCCCTCCACTTT

J gene: TRBJ2-1
CDR3 length: 17
V gene: TRBV10-1
D gene: TRBD2
clone size: once
CDR3 protein: CASSAAPLAGGRNEQFF
CDR3 DNA: TGCGCCAGCAGTGCGGCCCCACTAGCGGGGGGGCGTAATGAGCAGTTCTTC

J gene: TRBJ2-3
CDR3 length: 15
V gene: TRBV28
D gene: TRBD2
clone size: .
CDR3 protein: CASSTSGVPADTQYF
CDR3 DNA: TGTGCCAGCAGTACTAGCGGGGTTCCCGCGGATACGCAGTATTTT

J gene: TRBJ1-6
CDR3 length: 17
V gene: TRBV2
D gene: .
clone size: .
CDR3 protein: CASSVVAGSSYNSPLHF
CDR3 DNA: TGTGCCAGCAGTGTTGTAGCGGGGAGCTCCTATAATTCACCCCTCCACTTT

J gene: TRBJ1-3
CDR3 length: 14
V gene: TRBV28
D gene: .
clone size: few
CDR3 protein: CASSGVGSGNTIYF
CDR3 DNA: TGTGCCAGCAGTGGGGTGGGAAGTGGAAACACCATATATTTT

J gene: TRBJ2-7
CDR3 length: 18
V gene: TRBV10-2
D gene: TRBD2
clone size: .
CDR3 protein: CASRPSGRSLAGLGEQYF
CDR3 DNA: TGCGCCAGCCGACCCTCCGGACGGTCACTAGCGGGGCTCGGAGAGCAGTACTTC

J gene: TRBJ2-1
CDR3 length: 16
V gene: TRBV25-1
D gene: TRBD2
clone size: few
CDR3 protein: CASSSSSGGAINEQFF
CDR3 DNA: TGTGCCAGCAGTTCCTCTAGCGGGGGGGCCATAAATGAGCAGTTCTTC

J gene: TRBJ1-5
CDR3 length: 18
V gene: TRBV28
D gene: TRBD1
clone size: few
CDR3 protein: CASFSWTGLGDGNQPQHF
CDR3 DNA: TGTGCCAGCTTTTCGTGGACAGGGTTGGGAGACGGCAATCAGCCCCAGCATTTT

J gene: TRBJ2-7
CDR3 length: 18
V gene: TRBV6-4
D gene: TRBD2
clone size: .
CDR3 protein: CASSGLTSGRPPPYEQYF
CDR3 DNA: TGTGCCAGCAGTGGATTGACTAGCGGGAGGCCGCCTCCCTACGAGCAGTACTTC

J gene: TRBJ1-4
CDR3 length: 12
V gene: TRBV29-1
D gene: .
clone size: .
CDR3 protein: CSPLKGGEKLFF
CDR3 DNA: TGCAGCCCCCTAAAGGGGGGTGAAAAACTGTTTTTT

J gene: TRBJ2-5
CDR3 length: 12
V gene: TRBV11-3
D gene: .
clone size: .
CDR3 protein: CASSLRVETQYF
CDR3 DNA: TGTGCCAGCAGCTTAAGGGTAGAGACCCAGTACTTC

J gene: TRBJ2-7
CDR3 length: 14
V gene: TRBV19
D gene: .
clone size: .
CDR3 protein: CASSDQRAAYEQYF
CDR3 DNA: TGTGCCAGTAGTGACCAGCGGGCAGCCTACGAGCAGTACTTC

J gene: TRBJ1-4
CDR3 length: 14
V gene: TRBV19
D gene: .
clone size: .
CDR3 protein: CASSDRPTNEKLFF
CDR3 DNA: TGTGCCAGTAGTGACAGGCCCACTAATGAAAAACTGTTTTTT

J gene: TRBJ1-6
CDR3 length: 13
V gene: TRBV2
D gene: .
clone size: .
CDR3 protein: CASMATYNSPLHF
CDR3 DNA: TGTGCCAGCATGGCGACTTATAATTCACCCCTCCACTTT

J gene: TRBJ2-7
CDR3 length: 12
V gene: TRBV2
D gene: .
clone size: .
CDR3 protein: CASTNRVGEQYF
CDR3 DNA: TGTGCCAGCACCAACAGGGTAGGCGAGCAGTACTTC

J gene: TRBJ2-2
CDR3 length: 14
V gene: TRBV6-5
D gene: .
clone size: .
CDR3 protein: CASRWHLNTGELFF
CDR3 DNA: TGTGCCAGCAGATGGCACCTGAACACCGGGGAGCTGTTTTTT

J gene: TRBJ2-1
CDR3 length: 15
V gene: TRBV5-6
D gene: TRBD1
clone size: .
CDR3 protein: CASSLKGASYNEQFF
CDR3 DNA: TGTGCCAGCAGCTTGAAGGGGGCCTCCTACAATGAGCAGTTCTTC

J gene: TRBJ1-6
CDR3 length: 16
V gene: TRBV6-1
D gene: .
clone size: few
CDR3 protein: CASSEALGDYNSPLHF
CDR3 DNA: TGTGCCAGCAGTGAAGCGCTGGGGGATTATAATTCACCCCTCCACTTT

J gene: TRBJ1-3
CDR3 length: 13
V gene: TRBV5-1
D gene: .
clone size: .
CDR3 protein: CASRDSREHTIYF
CDR3 DNA: TGCGCCAGCAGAGACTCCAGGGAACACACCATATATTTT

J gene: TRBJ2-7
CDR3 length: 12
V gene: TRBV19
D gene: .
clone size: few
CDR3 protein: CASTGSSHEQYF
CDR3 DNA: TGTGCCAGTACGGGAAGTTCCCACGAGCAGTACTTC

J gene: TRBJ1-4
CDR3 length: 16
V gene: TRBV6-6
D gene: TRBD1
clone size: .
CDR3 protein: CASSYRDRGDNEKLFF
CDR3 DNA: TGTGCCAGCAGTTACCGGGACAGGGGAGATAATGAAAAACTGTTTTTT